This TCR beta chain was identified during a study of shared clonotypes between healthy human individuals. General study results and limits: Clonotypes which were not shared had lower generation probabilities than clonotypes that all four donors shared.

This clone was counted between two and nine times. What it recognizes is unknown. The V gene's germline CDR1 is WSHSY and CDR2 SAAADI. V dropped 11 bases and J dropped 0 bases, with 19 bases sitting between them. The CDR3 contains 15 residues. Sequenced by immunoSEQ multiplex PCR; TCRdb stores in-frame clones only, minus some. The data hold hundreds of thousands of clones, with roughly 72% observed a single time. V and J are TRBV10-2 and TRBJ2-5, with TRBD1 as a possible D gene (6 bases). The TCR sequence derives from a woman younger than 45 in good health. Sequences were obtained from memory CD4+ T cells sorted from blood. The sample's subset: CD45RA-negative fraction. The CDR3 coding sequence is TGCGCCCGCCTTAAAGGGGACACGTACCAAGAGACCCAGTACTTC. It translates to CARLKGDTYQETQYF.